This note documents a single TCR beta chain sequence. The sample comes from a study of blood T cell repertoires in COVID-19. Study information: COVID-19 samples from acute and convalescent phases originated in the United States, Italy and Spain. T cells, B-cell-depleted T cells, or PBMCs provided the cDNA or gDNA that served as material.

CDR3 length: 18 residues. V shed 1 base and J 6 bases; nucleotides not matched to a gene: 11. Germline V gene sequence: CDR1 SGHAT, CDR2 FQNNGV. Source study methods: From reference gene primer amplification, estimates of nucleated cell counts were derived. Using immunoSEQ multiplex PCR, the repertoire was profiled, and TCRdb retains in-frame clones only, with some absent. That table furnishes V, J and clone size, whereas the DNA furnished D and trimming. The sample has about 66,000 clones; 82% are singletons. V usage is TRBV11-2 and J usage is TRBJ2-7; 14 bases fit TRBD2. The sequenced sample consisted of peripheral blood. This receptor was taken from a man aged 55 to 70 with acute or convalescent COVID-19. As DNA, the CDR3 is TGTGCCAGCAGCTTAGCCGGGACTAGCGGGGGTGGTACTCGCGAGCAGTACTTC. This gives the protein CASSLAGTSGGGTREQYF.